These 9 T cell receptor beta chains originate from one sample sequenced in a study of response to subunit inactivated influenza vaccine. TCRdb fed the RT-PCR reads into MiXCR, producing one record per CDR3 protein. Of around 530,000 distinct CDR3 sequences listed, 10% to 15% are singletons. Specimen: PBMCs from blood, collected on the day of vaccination. The source is a man aged 45-65 years who received an inactivated influenza vaccine.

A single count supports this clonotype. This sequence joins TRBV5-4 and TRBJ2-7; 9 nucleotides match TRBD1. The CDR3 is 15 residues long. CDR1 and CDR2 from the germline V gene are SGHNT and YYREEE (reference sequence). The V gene end was trimmed by 0 bases and the J gene end by 2 bases; junction bases not matched to a gene: 3. CDR3 in amino acids: CASSLGGQGTYEQYF. CDR3 DNA: TGTGCCAGCAGCTTGGGGGGACAGGGTACCTACGAGCAGTACTTC. Full variable domain (outside the CDR3, taken from reference TRBV5-4 and TRBJ2-7): ETGVTQSPTHLIKTRGQQVTLRCSSQSGHNTVSWYQQALGQGPQFIFQYYREEENGRGNFPPRFSGLQFPNYSSELNVNALELDDSALYLCASSLGGQGTYEQYFGPGTRLTVT.

This clonotype was seen only a few times. DNA for the CDR3: TGTGCCAGCAGTACCGGGGCTTTCACGGGTACGCAGTATTTT. It codes for CASSTGAFTGTQYF. The chain is built from TRBV28 and TRBJ2-3; D could derive from TRBD1 or TRBD2 (5 bases each). The germline V and J ends were trimmed by 5 bases and 8 bases, with 17 bases remaining between them. This CDR3 is built from 14 residues. Per germline, CDR1 MDHEN and CDR2 SYDVKM.

This clonotype was recorded at least ten times. V gene TRBV28 combines with J gene TRBJ2-5; a weak D match, TRBD2 (6 bases). The CDR3 covers 14 residues. The V and J ends lost 5 bases and 3 bases respectively, with 13 bases between them. The germline CDR1 and CDR2 sequences are MDHEN and SYDVKM. CDR3 region: CASSTGTGEETQYF. The DNA of the CDR3 is TGTGCCAGCAGTACCGGGACGGGAGAAGAGACCCAGTACTTC.

The gene calls are TRBV11-1 and TRBJ1-6; a possible D gene is TRBD1 (5 bases). The CDR3 is 18 residues long. CDR1 is SGHAT, CDR2 FQDESV, per germline (reference sequence). Trimming left V 5 bases short and J 0 bases short, with 17 bases between. The CDR3 DNA follows: TGTGCCAGCAGCACAGGTCAAAGCCCCTCCTCCTATAATTCACCCCTCCACTTT. This encodes CASSTGQSPSSYNSPLHF.

V and J are TRBV20-1 and TRBJ2-5, with a weak D call TRBD1 (5 bases). The germline CDR1 and CDR2 sequences are DFQATT and SNEGSKA (reference sequence). The CDR3 is made up of 12 amino acids. The V gene lost 6 bases and the J gene lost 5 bases, with 13 bases spanning the gap. The CDR3 reads CSAPRVPETQYF. Written as DNA, the CDR3 is TGCAGTGCACCCAGGGTCCCCGAGACCCAGTACTTC.

As for this clonotype: Germline and junction disagree at one end, which may indicate a read error. V and J are TRBV6-1 and TRBJ1-2; no clear D gene. The CDR3 has 15 amino acids. Germline V gives CDR1 MNHNS, CDR2 SASEGT. The chain's CDR3 is CASTETGLRNYGYTF. The CDR3 DNA is TGTGCCAGCACTGAAACCGGGCTCAGAAACTATGGCTACACCTTC.

In this sample, this clonotype turned up a few times. This sequence joins TRBV30 and TRBJ2-2, with 11 bases fitting TRBD2. Germline CDR1 reads GTSNPN; CDR2 reads SVGIG (reference sequence). The CDR3 runs to 15 residues. J gave up 5 bases and V 3 bases, and 5 bases lay outside the gene matches. CDR3 DNA: TGTGCCTGGAGACGACGGACTAGCGGGACCGGGGAGCTGTTTTTT. As protein: CAWRRRTSGTGELFF.

This clonotype was seen a handful of times. The chain is built from TRBV7-8 and TRBJ2-1, with TRBD2 matching over 7 bases. Germline V gene data show CDR1 as SGHVS and CDR2 as FQNEAQ. The CDR3 is 15 amino acids. The J segment lost 4 bases and the V segment lost 5 bases, leaving 8 bases of the junction unmatched. The CDR3 bases are TGTGCCAGCAGCGCGTCCGGGAGGTCATACAATGAGCAGTTCTTC. It specifies CASSASGRSYNEQFF.

The chain links TRBV6-2 or TRBV6-3 to TRBJ2-1; the match to TRBD1 covers 7 bases. J gave up 5 bases and V 2 bases, and 9 bases lay outside the gene matches. CDR1 and CDR2 (germline): MNHEY, SVGEGT. The length of the CDR3 is 16 residues. Here the CDR3 reads CASSYGRQGVNNEQFF. The CDR3 DNA follows: TGTGCCAGCAGTTACGGGAGACAGGGTGTAAACAATGAGCAGTTCTTC.